The TCR beta chain described here comes from a study of regulatory T cells in long-lasting Graves disease. Time point reported: persistent/refractory GD, antithyroid drugs over 5 years with positive TRAb. PBMC-extracted RNA yielded the TCR library. Germline V gene sequence: CDR1 SGHTA, CDR2 FQGNSA. After removal of 5 bases from V and 0 bases from J, the junction contained 13 bases not matched to a gene. The CDR3 extends over 18 amino acids. In building TCR beta libraries, iRepertoire HTBI primers were used together with Arm-PCR of CDR3 regions. MiXCR was run by TCRdb on the multiplex PCR reads, yielding one entry per CDR3 protein. The sample includes around 450,000 distinct CDR3 sequences, roughly 21% of them seen just once.

This material consisted of peripheral blood mononuclear cells (PBMCs), taken when the disease was refractory, from a patient treated with antithyroid drugs. The TCR sequence derives from a female donor with Graves disease. The chain couples TRBV7-2 to TRBJ1-3; 7 bases are shared with TRBD1. The CDR3 DNA follows: TGTGCCAGCAGCGAAGGGCATCCAGGGGGACTCTCTGGAAACACCATATATTTT. This gives the protein CASSEGHPGGLSGNTIYF.